This passage covers 5 T cell receptor beta chains from one sample sequenced in a study of draining lymph node invasion in breast cancer. TCRdb re-called the bulk RNA-seq reads through MiXCR, storing one row per CDR3 protein. This table has some 2,900 distinct CDR3 sequences, just over 70% appearing once. Sorting for CD4+ CD45RA- CD25high cells yielded memory regulatory T cells. Sequenced: sorted memory Tregs from a lymph node. The receptor set was obtained from a female donor with luminal breast cancer.

This rearrangement joins TRBV5-4 to TRBJ2-1; D is tentatively TRBD1 or TRBD2 (6 bases each). This CDR3 region has 14 residues. Germline V lookup: CDR1 SGHNT, CDR2 YYREEE (reference sequence). V shed 4 bases and J shed 14 bases, with 22 bases lying between them. The chain's CDR3 is CASSTPGEAGEEFF. The CDR3 nucleotides read TGTGCCAGCAGCACCCCGGGAGAGGCAGGGGAGGAGTTCTTC.

The chain combines TRBV12-3 or TRBV12-4 with TRBJ2-3; possible D gene TRBD2, 5 bases. V lost 3 bases to trimming and J lost 2 bases, with 12 bases between them. This CDR3 has 15 residues. The CDR3 sequence is CASSLRVSHTDTQYF. In DNA, the CDR3 is TGTGCCAGCAGTTTGAGGGTCTCGCACACAGATACGCAGTATTTT.

This clonotype was observed a handful of times. The chain has TRBV4-2 and TRBJ2-1; the match to TRBD1 covers 8 bases. CDR1 LGHNA and CDR2 YNFKEQ come from the germline V gene. The CDR3 contains 16 residues. J lost 7 bases, V lost 3 bases, and 11 bases had no gene match. The CDR3 spells CASSQDGQGTLNEQFF. Written as DNA, the CDR3 is TGTGCCAGCAGCCAGGACGGACAGGGCACCTTGAATGAGCAGTTCTTC.

The chain couples TRBV5-1 to TRBJ1-2; TRBD1 agrees at 8 bases. Germline CDR1 reads SGHRS; CDR2 reads YFSETQ. J lost 7 bases, V lost 7 bases, and 12 bases had no gene match. The CDR3 covers 14 residues. In DNA, the CDR3 is TGCGCCAGCCGTCCAACACCGACAGGGGTTGGCTACACCTTC. This translates into CASRPTPTGVGYTF. Filled out from reference TRBV5-1 and TRBJ1-2, the complete variable domain reads KAGVTQTPRYLIKTRGQQVTLSCSPISGHRSVSWYQQTPGQGLQFLFEYFSETQRNKGNFPGRFSGRQFSNSRSEMNVSTLELGDSALYLCASRPTPTGVGYTFGSGTRLTVV.

The chain is built from TRBV2 and TRBJ1-5; a possible D gene is TRBD1 (6 bases). Germline values: CDR1 SNHLY, CDR2 FYNNEI. Trimming took off 11 bases at V and 6 bases at J, with 14 bases between the two ends. The CDR3 covers 12 residues. The CDR3: CAGSKGGQPQHF. The CDR3 bases are TGTGCCGGGTCCAAAGGGGGTCAGCCCCAGCATTTT.